The 9 T cell receptor beta chains below come from one sample, sequenced in a study of blood T cell repertoires in COVID-19. Only in-frame clones appear in the TCRdb table, and some are missing; sequencing was by immunoSEQ multiplex PCR. The sample includes over 150,000 clones, around four fifths of them seen just once. The sequenced sample was peripheral blood. These receptors came from a woman aged 80 or over with COVID-19, enrolled during active disease.

The chain combines TRBV30 with TRBJ1-2; D unresolved. Trimming shortened V by 2 bases and J by 7 bases, and 8 bases separated the two germline ends. The CDR3 is 11 amino acids. The germline V gene encodes CDR1 GTSNPN and CDR2 SVGIG (reference sequence). The CDR3 coding sequence is TGTGCCTGGAGTACGGGGTTTGGCTACACCTTC. Its protein product is CAWSTGFGYTF.

The V gene is TRBV15, the J gene TRBJ1-5, with D hard to call. Germline CDR1 LNHNV, CDR2 YYDKDF (reference sequence). With 0 bases removed from V and 4 bases from J, the gap between germline ends came to 13 bases. The CDR3 consists of 16 residues. The chain's CDR3 is CATSRDYEGGNQPQHF. The CDR3 coding sequence is TGTGCCACCAGCAGAGATTACGAGGGTGGGAATCAGCCCCAGCATTTT.

The V call is TRBV27, the J call TRBJ2-7; tentative D call: TRBD1 (7 bases). The CDR3 is 15 residues long. Germline V gene lookup returns CDR1 MNHEY and CDR2 SMNVEV (reference sequence). The germline V and J ends were trimmed by 6 bases and 3 bases, with 18 bases remaining between them. The CDR3 here is CASSFWRGRDYEQYF. The CDR3 DNA reads as TGTGCCAGCAGCTTTTGGAGGGGGCGAGACTACGAGCAGTACTTC.

V usage is TRBV2 and J usage is TRBJ2-3; no clear D. This CDR3 spans 12 amino acids. The germline V and J ends were trimmed by 4 bases and 8 bases, with 10 bases remaining between them. CDR1 is SNHLY, CDR2 FYNNEI, per germline. CDR3 bases: TGTGCCAGCAGTGTTCTTCGAGGTACGCAGTATTTT. This codes for CASSVLRGTQYF.

The CDR3 sequence: CASSYQVDFQPQHF. The CDR3 bases are TGTGCCAGCAGTTACCAGGTGGATTTCCAGCCCCAGCATTTT. This chain uses TRBV6-2 or TRBV6-3 with TRBJ1-5; D unresolved. Germline V lookup: CDR1 MNHEY, CDR2 SVGEGT. Trimming took off 2 bases at V and 7 bases at J, with 12 bases between the two ends. There are 14 residues in the CDR3.

J is TRBJ2-7 and V is TRBV30; 7 bases align to TRBD2. The CDR3 is 14 residues long. Germline V gene lookup returns CDR1 GTSNPN and CDR2 SVGIG (reference sequence). The V gene end was trimmed by 0 bases and the J gene end by 4 bases; junction bases not matched to a gene: 6. The DNA for the CDR3 is TGTGCCTGGAGTGTGGGAGGGCCCTCTTACGAGCAGTACTTC. Encoded protein: CAWSVGGPSYEQYF.

This sequence joins TRBV6-5 and TRBJ1-3; D is ambiguous. Looked up from germline, CDR1 is MNHEY and CDR2 is SVGAGI. This CDR3 is 15 amino acids long. Trimming shortened V by 7 bases and J by 0 bases, and 13 bases separated the two germline ends. This CDR3 is CASNRRYYSGNTIYF. CDR3 DNA sequence: TGTGCCAGCAATAGACGCTACTACTCTGGAAACACCATATATTTT.

The J gene is TRBJ1-2, the V gene TRBV6-5; D is unclear. The CDR3 is 16 residues long. The germline V gene encodes CDR1 MNHEY and CDR2 SVGAGI. V was trimmed by 4 bases and J by 4 bases, leaving 19 bases between them. For the CDR3, the DNA is TGTGCCAGCAGTTCGGCGGTAGGAGGGATCGGCTATGGCTACACCTTC. The encoded protein is CASSSAVGGIGYGYTF.

This rearrangement joins TRBV19 to TRBJ2-1; 14 nucleotides line up with TRBD2. V shed 7 bases, J shed 10 bases, and the junction held 6 bases outside the gene matches. This CDR3 is 14 amino acids long. Per germline, CDR1 LNHDA and CDR2 SQIVND (reference sequence). This CDR3 reads CASKTSGRAREQFF. The DNA for the CDR3 is TGTGCCAGTAAGACTAGCGGGAGGGCCCGGGAGCAGTTCTTC. Drawing the rest from reference TRBV19 and TRBJ2-1, the complete variable domain is DGGITQSPKYLFRKEGQNVTLSCEQNLNHDAMYWYRQDPGQGLRLIYYSQIVNDFQKGDIAEGYSVSREKKESFPLTVTSAQKNPTAFYLCASKTSGRAREQFFGPGTRLTVL.